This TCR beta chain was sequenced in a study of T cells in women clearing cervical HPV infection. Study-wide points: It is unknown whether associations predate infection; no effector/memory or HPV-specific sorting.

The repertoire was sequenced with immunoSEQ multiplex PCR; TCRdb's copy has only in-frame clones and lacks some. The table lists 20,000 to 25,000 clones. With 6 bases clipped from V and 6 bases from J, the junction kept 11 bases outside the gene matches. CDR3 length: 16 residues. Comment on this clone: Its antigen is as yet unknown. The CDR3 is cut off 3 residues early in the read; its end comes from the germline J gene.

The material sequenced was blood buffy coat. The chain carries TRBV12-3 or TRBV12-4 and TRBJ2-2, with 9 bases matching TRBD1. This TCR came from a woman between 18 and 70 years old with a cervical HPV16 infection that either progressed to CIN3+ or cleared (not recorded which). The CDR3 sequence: CASSQWRQGGSGELFF. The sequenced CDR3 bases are TGTGCCAGCAGCCAATGGAGACAGGGGGGGTCCGGGGAG.